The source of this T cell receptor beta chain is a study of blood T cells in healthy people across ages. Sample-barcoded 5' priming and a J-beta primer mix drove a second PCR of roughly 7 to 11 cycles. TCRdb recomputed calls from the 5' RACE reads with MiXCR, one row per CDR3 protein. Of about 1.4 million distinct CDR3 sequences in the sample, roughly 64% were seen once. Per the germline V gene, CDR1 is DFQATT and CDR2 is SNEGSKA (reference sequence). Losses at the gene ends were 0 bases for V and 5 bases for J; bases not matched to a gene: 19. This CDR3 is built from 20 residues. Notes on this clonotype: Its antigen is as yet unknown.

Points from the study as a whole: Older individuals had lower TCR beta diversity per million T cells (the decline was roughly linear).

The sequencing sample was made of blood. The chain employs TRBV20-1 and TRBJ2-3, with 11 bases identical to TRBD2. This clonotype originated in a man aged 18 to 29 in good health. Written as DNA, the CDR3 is TGCAGTGCTAGAGATCAACAGGGTGGTAGCGGGGGGGAACAAGGAGATACGCAGTATTTT. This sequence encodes CSARDQQGGSGGEQGDTQYF.